This T cell receptor (beta chain) was recovered during a study of cytomegalovirus exposure and HLA in healthy donors. The PCR used 60 Vbeta and 13 Jbeta primers. Some clones are missing from TCRdb's copy, which holds only in-frame ones; the method was immunoSEQ multiplex PCR. The data hold more than 85,000 clones, with 77% observed a single time. Whole-study findings and limits: For TCR beta chains, V- and J-gene trimming was later linked to a missense DCLRE1C variant.

The CDR3 runs 16 residues. In germline, CDR1 is MNHEY, CDR2 SMNVEV (reference sequence). The V and J ends lost 0 bases and 5 bases, in that order; junction bases with no gene match: 5. This clone has a handful of counts. Antigen unknown. Among the donors, all were healthy bone marrow donors. The sequence derives from a woman in her thirties or forties in good health and CMV-seropositive. Sequencing was done on a sample of PBMCs. The rearrangement uses TRBV27 and TRBJ2-2; 8 nucleotides agree with TRBD2. DNA of the CDR3: TGTGCCAGCAGTTTATCGGGCGGGAGGCTAACCGGGGAGCTGTTTTTT. Protein product: CASSLSGGRLTGELFF.